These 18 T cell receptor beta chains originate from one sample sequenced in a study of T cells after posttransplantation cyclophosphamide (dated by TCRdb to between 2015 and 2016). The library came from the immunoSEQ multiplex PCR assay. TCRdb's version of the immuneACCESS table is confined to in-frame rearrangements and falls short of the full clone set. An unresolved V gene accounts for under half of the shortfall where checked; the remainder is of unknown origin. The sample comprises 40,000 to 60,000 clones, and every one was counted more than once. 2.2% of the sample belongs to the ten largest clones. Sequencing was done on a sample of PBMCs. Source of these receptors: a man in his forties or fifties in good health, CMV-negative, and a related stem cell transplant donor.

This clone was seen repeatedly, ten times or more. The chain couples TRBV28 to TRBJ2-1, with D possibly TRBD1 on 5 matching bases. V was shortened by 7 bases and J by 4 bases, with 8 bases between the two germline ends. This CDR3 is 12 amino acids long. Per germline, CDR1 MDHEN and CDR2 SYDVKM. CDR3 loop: CASTTGYNEQFF. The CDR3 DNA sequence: TGTGCCAGCACTACAGGATACAATGAGCAGTTCTTC.

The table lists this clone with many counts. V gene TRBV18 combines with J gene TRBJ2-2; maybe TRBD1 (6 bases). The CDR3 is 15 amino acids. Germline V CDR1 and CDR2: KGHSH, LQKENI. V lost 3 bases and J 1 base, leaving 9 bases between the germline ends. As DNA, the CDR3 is TGTGCCAGCTCACCTTCGACAGGGAACACCGGGGAGCTGTTTTTT. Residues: CASSPSTGNTGELFF.

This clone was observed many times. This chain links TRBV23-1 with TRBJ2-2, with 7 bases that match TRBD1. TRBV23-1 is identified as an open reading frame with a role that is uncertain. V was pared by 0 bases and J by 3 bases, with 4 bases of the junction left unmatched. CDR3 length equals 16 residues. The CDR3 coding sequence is TGCGCCAGCAGTCAATCGAGAAGGGGGCACACCGGGGAGCTGTTTTTT. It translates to CASSQSRRGHTGELFF.

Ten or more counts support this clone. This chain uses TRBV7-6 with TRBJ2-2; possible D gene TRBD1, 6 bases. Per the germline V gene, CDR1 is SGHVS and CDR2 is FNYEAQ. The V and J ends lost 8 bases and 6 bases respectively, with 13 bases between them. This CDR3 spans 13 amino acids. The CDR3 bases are TGTGCCAGCTCCTTCAACAGGGCCGGGGAGCTGTTTTTT. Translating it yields CASSFNRAGELFF. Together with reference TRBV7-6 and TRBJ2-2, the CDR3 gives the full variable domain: GAGVSQSPRYKVTKRGQDVALRCDPISGHVSLYWYRQALGQGPEFLTYFNYEAQQDKSGLPNDRFSAERPEGSISTLTIQRTEQRDSAMYRCASSFNRAGELFFGEGSRLTVL.

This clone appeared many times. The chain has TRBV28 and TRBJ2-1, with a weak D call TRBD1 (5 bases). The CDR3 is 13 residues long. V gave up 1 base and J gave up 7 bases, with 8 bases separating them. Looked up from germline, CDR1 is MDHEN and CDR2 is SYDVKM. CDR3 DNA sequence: TGTGCCAGCAGTTTATCAGGGTGGAATGAGCAGTTCTTC. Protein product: CASSLSGWNEQFF.

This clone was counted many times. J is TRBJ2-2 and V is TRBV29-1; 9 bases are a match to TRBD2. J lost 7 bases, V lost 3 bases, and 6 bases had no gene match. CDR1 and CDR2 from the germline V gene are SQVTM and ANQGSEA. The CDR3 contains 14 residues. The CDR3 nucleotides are TGCAGCGTTGAGGTGCTAGCGGGGAGCGGGGAGCTGTTTTTT. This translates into CSVEVLAGSGELFF.

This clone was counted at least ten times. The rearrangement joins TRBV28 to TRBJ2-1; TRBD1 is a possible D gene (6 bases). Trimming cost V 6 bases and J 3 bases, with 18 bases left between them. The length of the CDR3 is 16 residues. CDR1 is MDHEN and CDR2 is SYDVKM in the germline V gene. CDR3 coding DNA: TGTGCCAGCAGGACCACACAGGGTCTTCTCTACAATGAGCAGTTCTTC. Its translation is CASRTTQGLLYNEQFF.

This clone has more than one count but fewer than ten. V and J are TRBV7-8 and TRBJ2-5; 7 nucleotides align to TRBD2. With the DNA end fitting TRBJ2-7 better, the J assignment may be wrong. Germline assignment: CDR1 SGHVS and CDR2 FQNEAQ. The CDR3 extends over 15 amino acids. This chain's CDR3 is CASSRDYHNSYEQYF. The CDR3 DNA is TGTGCCAGCAGCCGGGACTATCATAACTCCTACGAGCAGTACTTC.

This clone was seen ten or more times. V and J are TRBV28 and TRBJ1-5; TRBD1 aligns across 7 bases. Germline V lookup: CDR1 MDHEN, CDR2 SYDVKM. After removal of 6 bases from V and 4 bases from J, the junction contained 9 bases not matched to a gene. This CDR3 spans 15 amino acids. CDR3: CASRLPTGNNQPQHF. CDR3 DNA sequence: TGTGCCAGCAGGTTGCCGACAGGGAATAATCAGCCCCAGCATTTT.

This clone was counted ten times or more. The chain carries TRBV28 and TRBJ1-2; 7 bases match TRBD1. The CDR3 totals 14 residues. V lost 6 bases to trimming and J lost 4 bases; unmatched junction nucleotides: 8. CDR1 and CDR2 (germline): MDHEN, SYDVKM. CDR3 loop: CASRSTQGVYGYTF. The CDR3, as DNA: TGTGCCAGCAGGTCCACCCAGGGGGTCTATGGCTACACCTTC.

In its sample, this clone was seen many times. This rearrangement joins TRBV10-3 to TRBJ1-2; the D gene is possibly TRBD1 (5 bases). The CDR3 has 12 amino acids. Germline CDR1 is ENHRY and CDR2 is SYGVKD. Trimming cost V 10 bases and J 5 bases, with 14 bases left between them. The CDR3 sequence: CATGGGRYGYTF. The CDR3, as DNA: TGTGCCACCGGCGGGGGGAGGTATGGCTACACCTTC.

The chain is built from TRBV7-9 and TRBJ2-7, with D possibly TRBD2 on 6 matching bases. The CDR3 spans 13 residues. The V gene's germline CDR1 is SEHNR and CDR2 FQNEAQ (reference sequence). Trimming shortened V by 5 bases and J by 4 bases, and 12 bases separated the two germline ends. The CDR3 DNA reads TGTGCCAGCAGCGCCGGACTATCTTACGAGCAGTACTTC. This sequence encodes CASSAGLSYEQYF. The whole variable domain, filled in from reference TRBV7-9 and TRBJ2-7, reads DTGVSQNPRHKITKRGQNVTFRCDPISEHNRLYWYRQTLGQGPEFLTYFQNEAQLEKSRLLSDRFSAERPKGSFSTLEIQRTEQGDSAMYLCASSAGLSYEQYFGPGTRLTVT.

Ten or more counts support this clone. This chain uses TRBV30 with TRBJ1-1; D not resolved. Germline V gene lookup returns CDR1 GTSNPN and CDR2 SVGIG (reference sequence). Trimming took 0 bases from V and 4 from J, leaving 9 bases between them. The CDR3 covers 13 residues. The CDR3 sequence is CAWSVYDSTEAFF. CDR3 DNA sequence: TGTGCCTGGAGTGTTTATGACTCCACTGAAGCTTTCTTT. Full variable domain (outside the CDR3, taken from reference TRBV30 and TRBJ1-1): SQTIHQWPATLVQPVGSPLSLECTVEGTSNPNLYWYRQAAGRGLQLLFYSVGIGQISSEVPQNLSASRPQDRQFILSSKKLLLSDSGFYLCAWSVYDSTEAFFGQGTRLTVV.

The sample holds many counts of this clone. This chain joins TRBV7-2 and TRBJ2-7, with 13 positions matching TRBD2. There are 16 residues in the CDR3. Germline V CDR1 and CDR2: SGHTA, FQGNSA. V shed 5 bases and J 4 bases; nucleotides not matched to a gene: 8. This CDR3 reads CASSPSGGLAGYEQYF. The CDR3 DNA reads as TGTGCCAGCAGCCCAAGCGGGGGACTAGCGGGGTACGAGCAGTACTTC.

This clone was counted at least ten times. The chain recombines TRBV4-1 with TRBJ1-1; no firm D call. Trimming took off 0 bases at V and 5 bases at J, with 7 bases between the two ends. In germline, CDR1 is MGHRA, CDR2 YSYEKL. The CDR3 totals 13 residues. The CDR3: CASSQEHQTEAFF. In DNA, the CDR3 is TGCGCCAGCAGCCAAGAACATCAGACTGAAGCTTTCTTT.

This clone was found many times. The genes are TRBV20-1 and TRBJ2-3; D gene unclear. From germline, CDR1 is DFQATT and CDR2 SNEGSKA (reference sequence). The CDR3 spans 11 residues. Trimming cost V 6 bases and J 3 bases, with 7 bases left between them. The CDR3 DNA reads TGCAGTGCCCCCCCGACAGATACGCAGTATTTT. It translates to CSAPPTDTQYF.

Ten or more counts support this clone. The CDR3 DNA follows: TGTGCCAGCAGCCTCCCTAGGGGGAACTCCTACAATGAGCAGTTCTTC. Residues: CASSLPRGNSYNEQFF. V and J are TRBV5-4 and TRBJ2-1, with D perhaps matching TRBD1 (6 bases). Germline loops: CDR1 SGHNT, CDR2 YYREEE (reference sequence). Trimming shortened V by 4 bases and J by 0 bases, and 14 bases separated the two germline ends. The CDR3 has 16 residues.

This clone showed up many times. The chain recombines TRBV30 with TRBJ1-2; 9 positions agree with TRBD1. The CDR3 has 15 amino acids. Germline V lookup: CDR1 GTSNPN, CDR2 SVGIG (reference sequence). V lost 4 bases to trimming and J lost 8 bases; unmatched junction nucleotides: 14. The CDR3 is CAWILSPGTGNGYTF. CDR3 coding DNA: TGTGCCTGGATCCTATCCCCCGGGACAGGGAACGGCTACACCTTC.